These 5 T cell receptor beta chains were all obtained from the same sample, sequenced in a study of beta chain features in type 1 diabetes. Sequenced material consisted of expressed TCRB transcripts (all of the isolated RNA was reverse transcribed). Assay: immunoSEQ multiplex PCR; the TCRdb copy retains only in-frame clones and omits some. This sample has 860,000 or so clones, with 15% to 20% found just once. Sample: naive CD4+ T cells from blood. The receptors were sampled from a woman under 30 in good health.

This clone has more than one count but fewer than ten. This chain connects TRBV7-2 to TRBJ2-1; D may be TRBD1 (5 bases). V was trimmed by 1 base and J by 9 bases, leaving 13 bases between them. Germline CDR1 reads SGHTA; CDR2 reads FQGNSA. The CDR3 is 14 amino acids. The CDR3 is CASSLGTNRVEQFF. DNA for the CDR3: TGTGCCAGCAGCTTAGGGACAAATAGGGTTGAGCAGTTCTTC. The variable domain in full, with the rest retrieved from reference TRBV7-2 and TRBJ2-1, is GAGVSQSPSNKVTEKGKDVELRCDPISGHTALYWYRQSLGQGLEFLIYFQGNSAPDKSGLPSDRFSAERTGGSVSTLTIQRTQQEDSAVYLCASSLGTNRVEQFFGPGTRLTVL.

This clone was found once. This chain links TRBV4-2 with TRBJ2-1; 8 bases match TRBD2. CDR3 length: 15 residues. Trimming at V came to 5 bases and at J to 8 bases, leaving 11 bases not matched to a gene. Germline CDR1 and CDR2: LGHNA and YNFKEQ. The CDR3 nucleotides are TGTGCCAGCAGCAGTACGAGCGGGAGCAGCTATGAGCAGTTCTTC. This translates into CASSSTSGSSYEQFF.

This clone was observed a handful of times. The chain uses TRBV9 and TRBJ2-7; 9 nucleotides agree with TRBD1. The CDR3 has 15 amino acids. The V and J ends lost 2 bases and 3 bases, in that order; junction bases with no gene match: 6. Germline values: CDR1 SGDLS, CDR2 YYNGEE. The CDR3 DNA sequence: TGTGCCAGCAGCGTGGGACAGGGTCGAATCTACGAGCAGTACTTC. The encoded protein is CASSVGQGRIYEQYF. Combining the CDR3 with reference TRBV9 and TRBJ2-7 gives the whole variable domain DSGVTQTPKHLITATGQRVTLRCSPRSGDLSVYWYQQSLDQGLQFLIQYYNGEERAKGNILERFSAQQFPDLHSELNLSSLELGDSALYFCASSVGQGRIYEQYFGPGTRLTVT.

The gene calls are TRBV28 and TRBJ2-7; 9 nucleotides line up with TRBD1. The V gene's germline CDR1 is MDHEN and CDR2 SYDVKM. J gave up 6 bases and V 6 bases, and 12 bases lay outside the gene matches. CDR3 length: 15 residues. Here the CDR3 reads CASSPYRDRVGEQYF. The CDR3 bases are TGTGCCAGCAGCCCCTATCGGGACAGGGTGGGCGAGCAGTACTTC.

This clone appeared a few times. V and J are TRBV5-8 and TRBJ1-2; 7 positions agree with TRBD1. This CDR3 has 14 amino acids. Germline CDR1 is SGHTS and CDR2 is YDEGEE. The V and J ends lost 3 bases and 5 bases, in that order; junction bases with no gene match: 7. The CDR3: CASSSTGARYGYTF. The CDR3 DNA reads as TGTGCCAGCAGCTCAACAGGGGCCCGATATGGCTACACCTTC.